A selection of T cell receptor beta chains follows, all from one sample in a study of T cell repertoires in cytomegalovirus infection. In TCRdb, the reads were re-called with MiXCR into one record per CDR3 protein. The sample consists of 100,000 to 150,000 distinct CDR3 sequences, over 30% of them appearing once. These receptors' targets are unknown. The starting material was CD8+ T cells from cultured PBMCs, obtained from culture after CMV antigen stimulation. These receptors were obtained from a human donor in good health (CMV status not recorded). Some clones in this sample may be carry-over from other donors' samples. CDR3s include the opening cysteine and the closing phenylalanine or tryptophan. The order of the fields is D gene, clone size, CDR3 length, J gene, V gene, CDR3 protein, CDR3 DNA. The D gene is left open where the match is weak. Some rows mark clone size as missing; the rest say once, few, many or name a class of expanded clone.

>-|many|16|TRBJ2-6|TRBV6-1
CASRDAASSGANVLTF
TGTGCCAGCAGAGATGCGGCGAGCTCTGGGGCCAACGTCCTGACTTTC
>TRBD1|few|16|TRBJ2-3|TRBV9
CASSVAQGESTDTQYF
TGTGCCAGCAGCGTAGCCCAGGGGGAGAGCACAGATACGCAGTATTTT
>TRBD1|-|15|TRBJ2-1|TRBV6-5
CASSYTGQAYNEQFF
TGTGCCAGCAGTTACACGGGACAGGCTTACAATGAGCAGTTCTTC
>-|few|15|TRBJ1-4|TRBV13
CASSPGGGPAEKLFF
TGTGCCAGCAGCCCCGGTGGCGGGCCCGCTGAAAAACTGTTTTTT
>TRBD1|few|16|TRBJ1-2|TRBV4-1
CASSPGGTGRGHGYTF
TGCGCCAGCAGCCCCGGCGGGACAGGGAGGGGACATGGCTACACCTTC
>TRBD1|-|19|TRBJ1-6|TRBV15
CATSSLPGQTRSYNSPLHF
TGTGCCACCAGCAGCCTACCGGGACAGACAAGGTCCTATAATTCACCCCTCCACTTT
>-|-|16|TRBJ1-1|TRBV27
CASSPVFGSLNTEAFF
TGTGCCAGCAGCCCCGTTTTCGGGTCGCTGAACACTGAAGCTTTCTTT
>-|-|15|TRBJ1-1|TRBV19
CASSIPGEGDTEAFF
TGTGCCAGTAGTATACCCGGAGAAGGGGACACTGAAGCTTTCTTT
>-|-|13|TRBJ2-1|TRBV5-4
CASSSGSDNEQFF
TGTGCCAGCAGCTCCGGGAGTGACAATGAGCAGTTCTTC
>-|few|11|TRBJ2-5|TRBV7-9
CASIDKETQYF
TGTGCCAGCATCGACAAAGAGACCCAGTACTTC
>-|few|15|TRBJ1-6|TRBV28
CASSTEQVYNSPLHF
TGTGCCAGCAGTACCGAACAGGTTTATAATTCACCCCTCCACTTT
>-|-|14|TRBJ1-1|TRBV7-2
CASSLGGIVTEAFF
TGTGCCAGCAGCTTGGGAGGGATTGTCACTGAAGCTTTCTTT
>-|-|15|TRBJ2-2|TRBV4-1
CASNTGYLNTGELFF
TGCGCCAGCAACACGGGGTATCTGAACACCGGGGAGCTGTTTTTT
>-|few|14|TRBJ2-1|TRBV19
CASSPTSTYNEQFF
TGTGCCAGTAGTCCGACGTCTACCTACAATGAGCAGTTCTTC
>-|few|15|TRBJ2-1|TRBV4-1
CASSQELSSYNEQFF
TGCGCCAGCAGCCAAGAACTGAGCTCCTACAATGAGCAGTTCTTC
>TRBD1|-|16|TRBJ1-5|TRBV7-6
CASSLGTGDSNQPQHF
TGTGCCAGCAGCTTAGGGACAGGGGATAGCAATCAGCCCCAGCATTTT